The 9 T cell receptor beta chains given below trace back to one sample, sequenced in a study of cytomegalovirus exposure and HLA in healthy donors. In the PCR, 60 Vbeta and 13 Jbeta primers were used. TCRdb's copy holds only in-frame clones and misses some; the assay was immunoSEQ multiplex PCR. This sample yields roughly 150,000 clones, of which 70% are seen a single time; under 2.5% belongs to the top ten. Sequencing was performed on PBMCs. These receptors all stem from a woman aged 60-75 years in good health and CMV-seropositive.

The chain has TRBV7-2 and TRBJ1-4, with 8 positions matching TRBD1. The CDR3 loop spans 15 amino acids. Germline-derived CDR1 and CDR2 are SGHTA and FQGNSA. The J segment lost 10 bases and the V segment lost 1 base, leaving 8 bases of the junction unmatched. CDR3 sequence (DNA): TGTGCCAGCAGCTTAGGGACCCCACAGGGGGGAAAACTGTTTTTT. Translation gives CASSLGTPQGGKLFF.

This clone was observed a handful of times. The J gene is TRBJ1-2, the V gene TRBV15, with D possibly TRBD1 on 5 matching bases. With 0 bases removed from V and 7 bases from J, the gap between germline ends came to 12 bases. The CDR3 length is 14 residues. Germline V CDR1 and CDR2: LNHNV, YYDKDF (reference sequence). CDR3 residues: CATSRDKGASGYTF. The CDR3 DNA is TGTGCCACCAGCAGAGATAAAGGGGCGAGTGGCTACACCTTC.

This chain joins TRBV2 and TRBJ1-1; D unclear. This CDR3 region has 13 residues. The V gene lost 4 bases and the J gene lost 7 bases, with 13 bases spanning the gap. Germline assignment: CDR1 SNHLY and CDR2 FYNNEI. The CDR3 sequence is CASSAGPGGEAFF. The CDR3 DNA reads TGTGCCAGCAGTGCCGGTCCGGGAGGTGAAGCTTTCTTT.

CDR3: CSVEGLAGEETQYF. The CDR3 nucleotides read TGCAGCGTTGAAGGACTAGCGGGGGAAGAGACCCAGTACTTC. J is TRBJ2-5 and V is TRBV29-1; 12 bases line up with TRBD2. Germline CDR1 and CDR2: SQVTM and ANQGSEA. There are 14 residues in the CDR3. V shed 1 base, J shed 3 bases, and the junction held 0 bases outside the gene matches. The whole variable domain, filled in from reference TRBV29-1 and TRBJ2-5, reads SAVISQKPSRDICQRGTSLTIQCQVDSQVTMMFWYRQQPGQSLTLIATANQGSEATYESGFVIDKFPISRPNLTFSTLTVSNMSPEDSSIYLCSVEGLAGEETQYFGPGTRLLVL.

The J gene is TRBJ2-7, the V gene TRBV6-1, with 10 nucleotides matching TRBD2. V was pared by 3 bases and J by 5 bases, with 4 bases of the junction left unmatched. The germline V gene encodes CDR1 MNHNS and CDR2 SASEGT. CDR3 length equals 14 residues. CDR3 in DNA: TGTGCCAGCAGTGATCTAGCGGGAGTGAACGAGCAGTACTTC. It encodes CASSDLAGVNEQYF.

The chain uses TRBV28 and TRBJ2-7; 12 bases agree with TRBD2. Per the germline V gene, CDR1 is MDHEN and CDR2 is SYDVKM. Losses at the gene ends were 0 bases for V and 5 bases for J; bases not matched to a gene: 5. This CDR3 contains 16 residues. The CDR3 nucleotides are TGTGCCAGCAGTTTATGGACTAGCGGGAGTTTAAACGAGCAGTACTTC. Protein sequence: CASSLWTSGSLNEQYF.

This chain joins TRBV2 and TRBJ1-5, with TRBD1 identical over 7 bases. The CDR3 runs to 16 residues. Germline V lookup: CDR1 SNHLY, CDR2 FYNNEI. V lost 4 bases and J lost 0; bases outside the gene matches: 6. In DNA, the CDR3 is TGTGCCAGCAGTGTTGAGGGGGCAGGTAGCAATCAGCCCCAGCATTTT. This translates into CASSVEGAGSNQPQHF.

The chain employs TRBV13 and TRBJ2-3, with D hard to call. Germline V gene sequence: CDR1 PRHDT, CDR2 FYEKMQ (reference sequence). V gave up 5 bases and J gave up 2 bases, with 8 bases separating them. CDR3 length: 13 amino acids. In DNA form, the CDR3 reads TGTGCCAGCAGCCCCCTCCCCACAGATACGCAGTATTTT. This translates into CASSPLPTDTQYF.

The rearrangement uses TRBV6-1 and TRBJ1-5; perhaps TRBD1 as D (5 bases). Germline CDR1 reads MNHNS; CDR2 reads SASEGT. Trimming removed 1 base from V and 9 bases from J, with 13 bases in between. This CDR3 comprises 14 residues. The CDR3 DNA follows: TGTGCCAGCAGTGAAGAGGGACTTGCGGGGCCCCAGCATTTT. As protein: CASSEEGLAGPQHF.